The clone carrying this TCR beta chain came up many times. This CDR3 is built from 13 residues. Trimming removed 1 base at V and 1 base at J, with 6 bases between. In germline, CDR1 is SGHRS, CDR2 YFSETQ. Sample-barcoded 5' priming and a J-beta primer mix drove a second PCR of 7 to 11 cycles. Each cDNA molecule was tagged by a template-switch adaptor with 12 random nucleotides. TCRdb re-called the 5' RACE reads with MiXCR, one entry per CDR3 protein. The data contain about 650,000 distinct CDR3 sequences, approximately 30% of them singletons. These data come from a study of blood T cells in healthy people across ages.

The receptor's source is a woman older than 75 in good health. V and J are TRBV5-1 and TRBJ2-7; no firm D call. Sequences were obtained from blood. CDR3 in DNA: TGCGCCAGCAGCTTGAAAGCGTCCTACGAGCAGTACTTC. Protein: CASSLKASYEQYF.